This T cell receptor (beta chain) appears in the sequencing data of a study of cytomegalovirus exposure and HLA in healthy donors. CDR1 MNHNS and CDR2 SASEGT come from the germline V gene. The CDR3 spans 15 residues. V lost 6 bases and J 0 bases, leaving 12 bases between the germline ends. Study-level findings and limits: Rare TCR sequences predominated, though certain public TCRs were found in many donors.

Primers: 60 Vbeta forward and 13 Jbeta reverse. Original analysis: Approximately 9.9 million of around 85 million unique TCR beta chains were shared, per a later count. Only in-frame clones appear in the TCRdb table, and some are missing; sequencing was by immunoSEQ multiplex PCR. That table is the source of V, J and clone size, and D and trimming were worked out from the DNA. The table lists over 150,000 clones, around 80% of them singletons. This clone was found once. Its antigen is still unknown. This sequence was found in a young man in good health and CMV-seropositive. The chain links TRBV6-1 to TRBJ1-5, with unresolved D. Input material: PBMCs. In nucleotides, the CDR3 is TGTGCCAGCAGAATATCTGACACTAGCAATCAGCCCCAGCATTTT. Translated, it gives CASRISDTSNQPQHF.